These 19 T cell receptor beta chains were all obtained from the same sample, sequenced in a study of T cells in Graves' hyperthyroidism and ophthalmopathy. RNA transcripts yielded amplified TCR beta CDR3 regions. The HTBI primer set served for first-round RT-PCR of the TCR CDR3. MiXCR, run by TCRdb on the multiplex PCR reads, gives a single entry per CDR3 protein. The repertoire includes approximately 590,000 distinct CDR3 sequences, around a sixth of them detected once, and under 7.5% sits in the top ten. Input material: blood. The receptors come from a woman in her 30s with Graves' hyperthyroidism.

This clonotype was observed many times. J is TRBJ1-2 and V is TRBV10-2; weak D call: TRBD1 (5 bases). The CDR3 is 12 amino acids. Trimming stripped 10 bases from V and 8 bases from J, with 17 bases between. Per germline, CDR1 WSHSY and CDR2 SAAADI. DNA of the CDR3: TGCGCCACCTCAGTAGGGGAAGGGGGCTACACCTTC. Translating it yields CATSVGEGGYTF.

Worth noting for this clonotype: This may stem from a read error, because a much larger clone lies one nucleotide away. As the CDR3 is not closed by the conserved phenylalanine or tryptophan, this likely results from a read error. The chain's CDR3 is CAWSASGGYNEQFL. The CDR3 bases are TGTGCCTGGAGTGCAAGCGGGGGTTACAATGAGCAGTTCCTC. The J gene is TRBJ2-1, the V gene TRBV30; 8 positions agree with TRBD2. The V and J ends lost 1 base and 4 bases, in that order; junction bases with no gene match: 3. From germline, CDR1 is GTSNPN and CDR2 SVGIG (reference sequence). CDR3 size: 14 residues.

This clonotype was counted only a few times. This chain links TRBV7-2 with TRBJ2-2, with 10 nucleotides matching TRBD2. Germline V gene data show CDR1 as SGHTA and CDR2 as FQGNSA. CDR3 size: 17 residues. V gave up 3 bases and J gave up 5 bases; unmatched junction bases: 9. CDR3 protein: CASSFGASGGTTGELFF. DNA for the CDR3: TGTGCCAGCAGCTTTGGGGCTAGCGGGGGAACGACCGGGGAGCTGTTTTTT. Supplemented by reference TRBV7-2 and TRBJ2-2, the full variable domain reads GAGVSQSPSNKVTEKGKDVELRCDPISGHTALYWYRQSLGQGLEFLIYFQGNSAPDKSGLPSDRFSAERTGGSVSTLTIQRTQQEDSAVYLCASSFGASGGTTGELFFGEGSRLTVL.

The rearrangement links TRBV10-2 to TRBJ2-5; D ambiguous. This CDR3 contains 12 residues. CDR1 is WSHSY, CDR2 SAAADI, per germline. V was cut by 6 bases and J by 3 bases, with 8 bases left in between. CDR3 nucleotide sequence: TGCGCCAGCAGGGGGTCCGAAGAGACCCAGTACTTC. This codes for CASRGSEETQYF.

This sequence joins TRBV6-2 or TRBV6-3 and TRBJ1-6; D ambiguous. From germline, CDR1 is MNHEY and CDR2 SVGEGT. The V end lost 6 bases, the J end lost 10 bases, and 13 bases lay between the germline ends. There are 13 residues in the CDR3. This CDR3 reads CASRDAFGSPLHF. CDR3 bases: TGTGCCAGCAGAGACGCTTTTGGCTCACCCCTCCACTTT.

This clonotype was detected many times. The chain links TRBV7-9 to TRBJ2-7; the D gene is possibly TRBD1 (5 bases). The germline V gene encodes CDR1 SEHNR and CDR2 FQNEAQ (reference sequence). V was clipped by 3 bases and J by 3 bases, with 12 bases between them. The CDR3 loop spans 14 amino acids. The CDR3 DNA reads TGTGCCAGCAGCTTCAGTGGCAGGGACTACGAGCAGTACTTC. This sequence encodes CASSFSGRDYEQYF.

The chain is built from TRBV10-3 and TRBJ2-2; D possibly uses TRBD1 or TRBD2 (5 bases each). The CDR3 runs to 13 residues. V was shortened by 8 bases and J by 1 base, with 8 bases between the two germline ends. From germline, CDR1 is ENHRY and CDR2 SYGVKD. The CDR3 DNA reads as TGTGCCATCGGGACGGGGAACACCGGGGAGCTGTTTTTT. The encoded protein is CAIGTGNTGELFF.

The chain recombines TRBV11-2 with TRBJ2-1; 9 nucleotides match TRBD2. V trimming: 6 bases; J trimming: 6 bases; junction bases outside the gene matches: 9. CDR1 and CDR2 (germline): SGHAT, FQNNGV. The CDR3 spans 15 residues. The CDR3 sequence: CASSRLAGLRNEQFF. The CDR3 DNA is TGTGCCAGCAGTCGGCTAGCGGGACTCCGCAATGAGCAGTTCTTC.

This chain joins TRBV30 and TRBJ1-4, with unresolved D. This CDR3 contains 14 residues. Trimming removed 1 base at V and 4 bases at J, with 10 bases between. The germline V gene has CDR1 GTSNPN and CDR2 SVGIG (reference sequence). For the CDR3, the DNA is TGTGCCTGGAGTGGAGGCGGTATTAATGAAAAACTGTTTTTT. Amino acids: CAWSGGGINEKLFF.

The CDR3 region is CASNTDRANEQFF. CDR3 bases: TGTGCCAGCAACACGGACAGGGCCAATGAGCAGTTCTTC. The chain joins TRBV12-3 or TRBV12-4 to TRBJ2-1, with 8 bases matching TRBD1. V lost 7 bases and J lost 6; bases outside the gene matches: 5. The CDR3 runs 13 residues.

V is TRBV6-4 and J is TRBJ2-2; 9 nucleotides align to TRBD1. Germline V gene lookup returns CDR1 MRHNA and CDR2 SNTAGT. CDR3 length equals 16 residues. J lost 4 bases, V lost 4 bases, and 7 bases had no gene match. CDR3 sequence reads: CASSATGGIGTGELFF. The CDR3 bases are TGTGCCAGCAGTGCGACAGGGGGTATTGGCACCGGGGAGCTGTTTTTT.

The chain recombines TRBV4-1 with TRBJ1-1; 7 nucleotides agree with TRBD1. Germline V gives CDR1 MGHRA, CDR2 YSYEKL. This CDR3 region has 15 residues. V was clipped by 5 bases and J by 2 bases; unmatched bases: 8. CDR3 sequence (DNA): TGCGCCAGCAGCAGCCGGGACAGAATAAACACTGAAGCTTTCTTT. Residues: CASSSRDRINTEAFF.

This clonotype was detected many times. The chain employs TRBV11-2 and TRBJ2-7; D remains unclear. Germline CDR1 reads SGHAT; CDR2 reads FQNNGV. Trimming took off 6 bases at V and 3 bases at J, with 15 bases between the two ends. The CDR3 is 14 residues long. In DNA, the CDR3 is TGTGCCAGCAGTCTAGGCCGGTCAGGCTACGAGCAGTACTTC. Translation gives CASSLGRSGYEQYF.

The J gene is TRBJ2-1, the V gene TRBV28; 7 bases are shared with TRBD1. The germline CDR1 and CDR2 sequences are MDHEN and SYDVKM. This CDR3 has 17 amino acids. V lost 3 bases, J lost 6 bases, and 14 bases stayed unmatched. The CDR3 DNA is TGTGCCAGCAGTTTGCGCCGCTTGGACAGGTTGAGCAATGAGCAGTTCTTC. Amino acids: CASSLRRLDRLSNEQFF.

The chain is built from TRBV19 and TRBJ1-5, with D perhaps matching TRBD1 (5 bases). The CDR3 has 14 amino acids. V dropped 8 bases and J dropped 1 base, with 12 bases sitting between them. Germline assignment: CDR1 LNHDA and CDR2 SQIVND (reference sequence). The CDR3 loop is CASVDTMSNQPQHF. CDR3 coding DNA: TGTGCCAGTGTGGACACCATGAGCAATCAGCCCCAGCATTTT.

The table lists this clonotype with many counts. V and J are TRBV2 and TRBJ2-7, with TRBD2 identical over 10 bases. This CDR3 is 13 amino acids long. Germline CDR1 is SNHLY and CDR2 is FYNNEI. Trimming removed 3 bases from V and 9 bases from J; junction bases left unmatched: 5. CDR3 residues: CASSERLAGWQYF. The DNA for the CDR3 is TGTGCCAGCAGTGAGAGACTAGCGGGCTGGCAGTACTTC.

This clonotype was picked up a small number of times. The gene calls are TRBV10-1 and TRBJ1-1, with D possibly TRBD1 on 5 matching bases. The germline V gene encodes CDR1 WNHNN and CDR2 SYGVQD (reference sequence). Trimming left V 2 bases short and J 3 bases short, with 7 bases between. CDR3 length: 13 residues. The CDR3 is CASSERGYTEAFF. The DNA of the CDR3 is TGCGCCAGCAGTGAGCGGGGGTACACTGAAGCTTTCTTT.

The chain couples TRBV12-5 to TRBJ1-6; TRBD1 agrees at 8 bases. V shed 0 bases and J 4 bases; nucleotides not matched to a gene: 8. The CDR3 extends over 18 amino acids. Germline V CDR1 and CDR2: LGHNT, FRNRAP. In nucleotides, the CDR3 is TGTGCTAGTGGTTTGGTGACAGGGGAAAGGGGATATAATTCACCCCTCCACTTT. This codes for CASGLVTGERGYNSPLHF.

The CDR3 DNA reads as TGCGCCAGCAGCTTGGAGACTAGCGGGAGGAGGTCCTACAATGAGCAGTTCTTC. It translates to CASSLETSGRRSYNEQFF. The gene calls are TRBV5-1 and TRBJ2-1; 13 bases agree with TRBD2. The germline V gene has CDR1 SGHRS and CDR2 YFSETQ. V shed 0 bases, J shed 1 base, and the junction held 4 bases outside the gene matches. The CDR3 extends over 18 amino acids.